The clone carrying this T cell receptor (beta chain) was picked up a small number of times. Its antigen is unidentified. Using roughly 180 ng DNA, some 30,000 T cell genomes, the sorted-subset replicate PCRs were run. Generated by immunoSEQ multiplex PCR, the TCRdb table keeps only in-frame clones and is missing some. The profile shows roughly 700,000 clones, approximately 79% of them singletons. Germline CDR1 is SGHVS and CDR2 is FQNEAQ. The CDR3 runs to 16 residues. With 3 bases clipped from V and 1 base from J, the junction kept 5 bases outside the gene matches. This sample is drawn from a study of shared clonotypes between healthy human individuals. In the study overall: Three plates each covered CD4 naive and memory; CD8 naive two, CD8 memory one.

Whole-study results and caveats: The authors expected sequencing depth to affect clonotype sharing among donors. Only blood was sampled; tissue repertoires likely differ.

The sequenced material came from memory CD4+ T cells sorted from blood. As to subset: CD45RA-negative fraction. This receptor was taken from a woman in her thirties in good health. The V call is TRBV7-8, the J call TRBJ1-4; 7 bases line up with TRBD1. In nucleotides, the CDR3 is TGTGCCAGCAGCTTCACACAGGGGTTAACTAATGAAAAACTGTTTTTT. Translated, it gives CASSFTQGLTNEKLFF.